The sequence of this T cell receptor beta chain was determined in a study of OX40 agonist ivuxolimab in advanced cancers. As for the study more broadly: The costimulatory receptor OX40 (CD134) was targeted by ivuxolimab, a fully human IgG2 agonistic monoclonal antibody. Patients were allowed to have had prior anti-PD-1, anti-PD-L1 or anti-CTLA-4 therapy, and approximately 40% of the dose-escalation patients had been treated with checkpoint inhibitors. In the dose-escalation cohort, 70% to 85% of patients were male, and the mean age was roughly 60 years with a range of roughly 20 to 80. Peripheral TCRbeta sequencing was intended to test whether TCR sequence diversity was altered and clonal T-cell expansion was caused by ivuxolimab. Intravenous ivuxolimab was administered to patients every 2 weeks at six dose levels: 0.01, 0.1, 0.3, 1.5, 3 and 10 mg/kg. The paper describes the monotherapy dose-escalation part (N = 52 patients) of the phase I trial of ivuxolimab. Three dose-escalation patients achieved partial responses, one with hepatocellular carcinoma and two with cutaneous melanoma. Of the approximately 50 dose-escalation patients, hepatocellular carcinoma was present in approximately 20, melanoma in approximately 15, renal cell carcinoma in 9 and head and neck cancer in 9.

Patients with a history of autoimmune disease or receiving systemic immunosuppression were excluded from the trial. Peripheral blood for TCR sequencing was drawn from every dose cohort at baseline, at cycle 4 day 1 and at cycle 7 day 1. Samples were obtained from an open-label, multicenter, first-in-human phase I dose-escalation trial of ivuxolimab. Adults with locally advanced or metastatic head and neck squamous cell, hepatocellular, melanoma or renal cell carcinoma were enrolled in the trial. Before TCR sequencing, CD4+ T cells and CD8+ T cells from peripheral blood were sorted into separate populations. Notes on this clone: What this receptor recognizes is not known. Base qualities are not at hand, and no much larger clone is one base apart.

For sequencing of the TCRbeta CDR3 region, genomic DNA was extracted from the sorted cells. TCRbeta CDR3 regions were sequenced using the immunoSEQ Assay. In its TCRdb copy, this immuneACCESS table keeps in-frame sequences only and misses some clones. Where compared with another copy, unresolved V genes explain less than half of these, and the others have no known cause. The sample table lists 60,000 to 70,000 clones, approximately 90% of them with a count of one. Roughly 13% of the sample belongs to the ten largest clones. What the work shows at the level of the full study, not this receptor alone: Which antigens the clonally expanded peripheral T cells were specific for was not determined. Low levels of normalized T-cell clonal expansion were also seen in some nonresponding patients. At doses from 0.1 to 3.0 mg/kg, clonal expansion was seen in both CD4+ and CD8+ blood T cells between baseline and week 6. After ivuxolimab, expanded clones were on average more numerous among CD8+ T cells than among CD4+ T cells. In the 0.1-3.0 mg/kg groups, partial responders had among the lowest normalized peripheral clonal expansion, particularly in CD8+ T cells.

Relative to germline, V is 2 bases shorter and J is 4 bases shorter, with 3 bases between their ends. The germline V gene (reference sequence) yields DFQATT for CDR1 and SNEGSKA for CDR2. Reading from cysteine to phenylalanine, the CDR3 counts 11 amino acids. Solely the CDR3 DNA is kept, with 33 bases framed from the first base. The receptor chain draws on TRBV20-1 and TRBJ2-1; the D segment cannot be called with confidence. The sequences come from CD4+ or CD8+ T cells sorted from blood, collected in a trial of the OX40 agonist ivuxolimab. This TCR was recovered from an adult with an advanced solid tumor such as melanoma, head and neck, liver or kidney cancer. The DNA sequence is TGCAGTGCTAGAAGTTACAATGAGCAGTTCTTC. The resulting protein is CSARSYNEQFF.